This entry lists 22 T cell receptor beta chains sequenced from one sample in a study of pediatric ulcerative colitis. The method was immunoSEQ multiplex PCR; TCRdb's version includes in-frame clones alone and lacks a portion of them. The table records 45,000 to 55,000 clones, 78% of them present only once. One to two pinch biopsies were taken from the rectum during colonoscopy. The sequencing sample was made of gut tissue. All receptors derive from a girl between 5 and 17 years old with moderate ulcerative colitis.

The chain uses TRBV2 and TRBJ2-1; 7 nucleotides agree with TRBD2. Germline V gene sequence: CDR1 SNHLY, CDR2 FYNNEI. Trimming at V came to 4 bases and at J to 9 bases, leaving 6 bases not matched to a gene. This CDR3 comprises 13 residues. The CDR3 sequence: CASSVSRGVEQFF. CDR3 DNA: TGTGCCAGCAGTGTGAGTCGGGGGGTTGAGCAGTTCTTC.

V usage is TRBV4-2 and J usage is TRBJ2-7; 9 bases line up with TRBD1. V dropped 3 bases and J dropped 1; count of bases not matched to a gene: 1. CDR1 and CDR2 (germline): LGHNA, YNFKEQ. The CDR3 has 14 residues. CDR3 coding DNA: TGTGCCAGCAGCCAGGGACAGGGTTCCTACGAGCAGTACTTC. It yields the protein CASSQGQGSYEQYF.

This clone was recorded a few times. The chain uses TRBV7-6 and TRBJ1-5, with D perhaps TRBD1 (6 bases). The CDR3 spans 15 residues. V lost 2 bases and J 3 bases, leaving 11 bases between the germline ends. The germline V gene encodes CDR1 SGHVS and CDR2 FNYEAQ. CDR3 loop: CASSLISGANQPQHF. CDR3 nucleotide sequence: TGTGCCAGCAGCTTAATCTCGGGGGCCAATCAGCCCCAGCATTTT.

The V gene is TRBV6-1, the J gene TRBJ2-1; D not resolved. Per germline, CDR1 MNHNS and CDR2 SASEGT. This CDR3 has 15 residues. Between the trimmed V and J ends, which lost 8 bases and 0 bases, there was a span of 14 bases. The DNA for the CDR3 is TGTGCCAGCGGTAAAAGCAGGAGCTCCTACAATGAGCAGTTCTTC. It codes for CASGKSRSSYNEQFF.

The chain uses TRBV5-1 and TRBJ1-1; possible D gene TRBD1, 5 bases. Trimming shortened V by 4 bases and J by 6 bases, and 19 bases separated the two germline ends. This CDR3 is 15 amino acids long. Germline values: CDR1 SGHRS, CDR2 YFSETQ. The CDR3 sequence: CASSQGPRGGPEAFF. The CDR3 bases are TGCGCCAGCAGCCAGGGCCCGAGGGGAGGGCCTGAAGCTTTCTTT.

The V gene is TRBV7-9, the J gene TRBJ2-5; D unresolved. The V end lost 0 bases, the J end lost 2 bases, and 7 bases lay between the germline ends. The CDR3 contains 14 residues. Germline V lookup: CDR1 SEHNR, CDR2 FQNEAQ (reference sequence). CDR3 in amino acids: CASSLAGRQETQYF. The CDR3 nucleotides are TGTGCCAGCAGCTTAGCCGGACGGCAAGAGACCCAGTACTTC.

The gene calls are TRBV7-8 and TRBJ2-5; D may match TRBD1 or TRBD2 (6 bases each). The V gene's germline CDR1 is SGHVS and CDR2 FQNEAQ. Trimming took off 5 bases at V and 5 bases at J, with 15 bases between the two ends. The CDR3 length is 14 residues. CDR3 coding DNA: TGTGCCAGCAGCCCCGGGGGCCTCCGGGAGACCCAGTACTTC. Its protein is CASSPGGLRETQYF. The full variable domain, its missing parts supplied by reference TRBV7-8 and TRBJ2-5, is GAGVSQSPRYKVAKRGQDVALRCDPISGHVSLFWYQQALGQGPEFLTYFQNEAQLDKSGLPSDRFFAERPEGSVSTLKIQRTQQEDSAVYLCASSPGGLRETQYFGPGTRLLVL.

The sample holds a few counts of this clone. The chain links TRBV27 to TRBJ2-7; 8 nucleotides agree with TRBD1. The CDR3 extends over 13 amino acids. J was trimmed by 5 bases and V by 8 bases; bases with no gene match: 8. Germline CDR1 MNHEY, CDR2 SMNVEV (reference sequence). The CDR3 nucleotides are TGTGCCAGCCTTCGGGCAGGGGGCAACGAGCAGTACTTC. Its translation is CASLRAGGNEQYF.

V is TRBV4-1 and J is TRBJ2-1; the D gene is possibly TRBD1 (6 bases). Trimming left V 0 bases short and J 7 bases short, with 19 bases between. CDR1 MGHRA and CDR2 YSYEKL come from the germline V gene. CDR3 length: 17 amino acids. CDR3 sequence reads: CASSQDLLQGRGNEQFF. Written as DNA, the CDR3 is TGCGCCAGCAGCCAAGATTTGTTACAGGGACGGGGAAATGAGCAGTTCTTC.

The CDR3 nucleotides read TGTGCCAGCAGCTTTCGGACAGGGGGCTGGGAGACCCAGTACTTC. Translating gives CASSFRTGGWETQYF. This chain joins TRBV14 and TRBJ2-5; 11 positions agree with TRBD1. The germline V gene has CDR1 SGHDN and CDR2 FVKESK. The J segment lost 5 bases and the V segment lost 5 bases, leaving 7 bases of the junction unmatched. The CDR3 extends over 15 amino acids.

The chain is built from TRBV6-5 and TRBJ2-3, with D perhaps matching TRBD1 (6 bases). The CDR3 is 14 residues long. CDR1 and CDR2 from the germline V gene are MNHEY and SVGAGI. Trimming shortened V by 4 bases and J by 3 bases, and 11 bases separated the two germline ends. The CDR3 coding sequence is TGTGCCAGCAGTTCCACAGGGTGGACAGATACGCAGTATTTT. It is translated as CASSSTGWTDTQYF.

The chain uses TRBV9 and TRBJ2-7; TRBD2 matches 8 bases. The length of the CDR3 is 16 residues. Per germline, CDR1 SGDLS and CDR2 YYNGEE. The junction had 16 bases not matched to a gene; V was cut back by 6 bases and J by 5 bases. This CDR3 reads CASTPSGAGGYHEQYF. The CDR3 DNA sequence: TGTGCCAGCACTCCATCGGGGGCGGGAGGTTACCACGAGCAGTACTTC.

The chain is built from TRBV6-6 and TRBJ1-3, with D uncertain. The germline gives CDR1 MNHNY, CDR2 SVGAGI (reference sequence). The CDR3 is 16 amino acids. V was pared by 5 bases and J by 0 bases, with 14 bases between. The CDR3 here is CASSAFMVISGNTIYF. In nucleotides, the CDR3 is TGTGCCAGCAGTGCCTTTATGGTGATCTCTGGAAACACCATATATTTT.

V and J are TRBV18 and TRBJ1-3; D is perhaps TRBD1 (5 bases). Germline CDR1 is KGHSH and CDR2 is LQKENI. With 2 bases removed from V and 8 bases from J, the gap between germline ends came to 7 bases. This CDR3 contains 12 residues. DNA of the CDR3: TGTGCCAGCTCACCAACCAGGGACACCATATATTTT. It yields the protein CASSPTRDTIYF. Combining the CDR3 with reference TRBV18 and TRBJ1-3 gives the whole variable domain NAGVMQNPRHLVRRRGQEARLRCSPMKGHSHVYWYRQLPEEGLKFMVYLQKENIIDESGMPKERFSAEFPKEGPSILRIQQVVRGDSAAYFCASSPTRDTIYFGEGSWLTVV.

The chain joins TRBV14 to TRBJ2-7, with D uncertain. Trimming shortened V by 4 bases and J by 3 bases, and 10 bases separated the two germline ends. CDR3 length equals 13 residues. Germline V gene sequence: CDR1 SGHDN, CDR2 FVKESK. Written as DNA, the CDR3 is TGTGCCAGCAGCCCCCACGAATTCTACGAGCAGTACTTC. Translated, it gives CASSPHEFYEQYF.

J is TRBJ2-1 and V is TRBV5-4; 8 nucleotides match TRBD2. The CDR3 loop spans 15 amino acids. The germline gives CDR1 SGHNT, CDR2 YYREEE (reference sequence). The trim removed 0 bases at V and 2 bases at J, leaving 1 base unmatched. CDR3 DNA sequence: TGTGCCAGCAGCTTGGCCGGGGGGGCCTACAATGAGCAGTTCTTC. Protein: CASSLAGGAYNEQFF.

The CDR3 loop reads CASSLFGSPIQTQYF. DNA of the CDR3: TGTGCCAGCAGTTTATTTGGCAGTCCAATCCAGACCCAGTACTTC. The rearrangement links TRBV27 to TRBJ2-5; D gene uncertain. The CDR3 length is 15 residues. The V and J ends lost 1 base and 6 bases respectively, with 15 bases between them. Looked up from germline, CDR1 is MNHEY and CDR2 is SMNVEV (reference sequence).

This clone was counted only a few times. V and J are TRBV18 and TRBJ1-2, with D hard to call. This CDR3 has 14 residues. V was clipped by 3 bases and J by 8 bases, with 16 bases between them. CDR1 and CDR2 from the germline V gene are KGHSH and LQKENI. CDR3 bases: TGTGCCAGCTCACCTCTTAACGGCCTTGGGGGCTACACCTTC. Amino acids: CASSPLNGLGGYTF.

This chain joins TRBV5-1 and TRBJ2-7, with a tentative D call TRBD2 (6 bases). CDR3 length: 15 residues. The V and J ends lost 0 bases and 5 bases respectively, with 15 bases between them. The V gene's germline CDR1 is SGHRS and CDR2 YFSETQ. CDR3 nucleotide sequence: TGCGCCAGCAGCTTGGCTACGGGAGCTTTCCACGAGCAGTACTTC. Translated: CASSLATGAFHEQYF. Together with reference TRBV5-1 and TRBJ2-7, the CDR3 gives the full variable domain: KAGVTQTPRYLIKTRGQQVTLSCSPISGHRSVSWYQQTPGQGLQFLFEYFSETQRNKGNFPGRFSGRQFSNSRSEMNVSTLELGDSALYLCASSLATGAFHEQYFGPGTRLTVT.

The V gene is TRBV6-6, the J gene TRBJ1-1, with D perhaps matching TRBD1 (6 bases). CDR1 is MNHNY, CDR2 SVGAGI, per germline (reference sequence). V lost 2 bases and J lost 2, with 15 bases in between. The CDR3 covers 16 residues. In DNA form, the CDR3 reads TGTGCCAGCAGTTACCCCCTGACAGGACCAAACACTGAAGCTTTCTTT. As protein: CASSYPLTGPNTEAFF.

This chain joins TRBV10-3 and TRBJ2-1; the D is unclear. This CDR3 is 11 amino acids long. The germline gives CDR1 ENHRY, CDR2 SYGVKD. Trimming shortened V by 2 bases and J by 9 bases, and 5 bases separated the two germline ends. CDR3: CAISESSEQFF. CDR3 coding DNA: TGTGCCATCAGTGAGAGCAGTGAGCAGTTCTTC.

The chain uses TRBV18 and TRBJ1-5, with D unclear. The ends were cut back, 3 bases at V and 7 bases at J, with 10 bases in the middle. This CDR3 has 13 amino acids. The germline V gene encodes CDR1 KGHSH and CDR2 LQKENI. The CDR3 DNA reads as TGTGCCAGCTCACCTAGTCTCGAGCAGCCCCAGCATTTT. Its protein is CASSPSLEQPQHF.